This TCR beta chain was sequenced during a study of blood T cell repertoires in COVID-19. Germline V gives CDR1 SGDLS, CDR2 YYNGEE. The CDR3 sequence is 15 residues long. V trimming: 4 bases; J trimming: 1 base; junction bases outside the gene matches: 5. The method was immunoSEQ multiplex PCR; TCRdb's version includes in-frame clones alone and lacks a portion of them. The sample holds around 200,000 clones, 80% to 90% seen once. J is TRBJ2-1 and V is TRBV9; 7 positions match TRBD2. The sample was peripheral blood. This sequence originates from a man older than 75 with acute or convalescent COVID-19. This chain's CDR3 is CASSLGGVSYNEQFF. In DNA form, the CDR3 reads TGTGCCAGCAGCCTGGGGGGGGTTTCCTACAATGAGCAGTTCTTC.